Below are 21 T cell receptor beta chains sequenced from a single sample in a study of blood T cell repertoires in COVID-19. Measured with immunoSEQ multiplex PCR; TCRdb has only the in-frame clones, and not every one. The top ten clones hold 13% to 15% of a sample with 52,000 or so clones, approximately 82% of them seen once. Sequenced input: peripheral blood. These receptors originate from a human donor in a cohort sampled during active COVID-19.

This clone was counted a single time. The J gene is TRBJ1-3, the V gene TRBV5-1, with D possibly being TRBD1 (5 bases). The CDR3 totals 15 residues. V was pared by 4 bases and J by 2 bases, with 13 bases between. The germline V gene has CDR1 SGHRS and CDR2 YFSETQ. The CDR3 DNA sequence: TGCGCCAGCAGCACCTCGGGACTCACTGGAAACACCATATATTTT. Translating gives CASSTSGLTGNTIYF.

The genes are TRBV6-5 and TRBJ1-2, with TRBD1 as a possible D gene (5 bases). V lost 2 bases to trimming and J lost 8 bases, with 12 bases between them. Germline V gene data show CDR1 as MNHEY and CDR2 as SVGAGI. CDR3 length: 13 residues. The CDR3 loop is CASSYLRQKGYTF. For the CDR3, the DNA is TGTGCCAGCAGTTACCTCAGACAGAAGGGCTACACCTTC.

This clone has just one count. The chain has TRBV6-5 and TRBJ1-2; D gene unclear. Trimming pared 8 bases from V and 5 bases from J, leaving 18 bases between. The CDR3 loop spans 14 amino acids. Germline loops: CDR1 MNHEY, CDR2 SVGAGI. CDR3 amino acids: CASGLGWGGYGYTF. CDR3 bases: TGTGCCAGCGGGTTGGGATGGGGAGGGTATGGCTACACCTTC.

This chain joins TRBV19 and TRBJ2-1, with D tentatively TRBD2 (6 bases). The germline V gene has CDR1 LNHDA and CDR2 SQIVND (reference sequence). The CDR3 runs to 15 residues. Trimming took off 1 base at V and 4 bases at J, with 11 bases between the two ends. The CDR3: CASSIGREPYNEQFF. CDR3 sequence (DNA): TGTGCCAGTAGTATAGGTCGGGAGCCTTACAATGAGCAGTTCTTC.

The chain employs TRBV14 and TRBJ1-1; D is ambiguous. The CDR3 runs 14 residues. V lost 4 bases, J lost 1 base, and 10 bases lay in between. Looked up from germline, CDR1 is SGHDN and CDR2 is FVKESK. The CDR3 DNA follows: TGTGCCAGCAGCCTCCTACTATGGAACACTGAAGCTTTCTTT. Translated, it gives CASSLLLWNTEAFF.

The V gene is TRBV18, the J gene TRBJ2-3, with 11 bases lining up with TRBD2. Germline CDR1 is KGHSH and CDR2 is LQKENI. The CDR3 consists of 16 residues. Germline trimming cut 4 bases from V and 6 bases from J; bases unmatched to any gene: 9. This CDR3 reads CASSRVAGGFMDTQYF. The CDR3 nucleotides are TGTGCCAGCTCACGTGTAGCGGGAGGGTTCATGGATACGCAGTATTTT. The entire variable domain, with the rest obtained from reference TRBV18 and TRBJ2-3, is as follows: NAGVMQNPRHLVRRRGQEARLRCSPMKGHSHVYWYRQLPEEGLKFMVYLQKENIIDESGMPKERFSAEFPKEGPSILRIQQVVRGDSAAYFCASSRVAGGFMDTQYFGPGTRLTVL.

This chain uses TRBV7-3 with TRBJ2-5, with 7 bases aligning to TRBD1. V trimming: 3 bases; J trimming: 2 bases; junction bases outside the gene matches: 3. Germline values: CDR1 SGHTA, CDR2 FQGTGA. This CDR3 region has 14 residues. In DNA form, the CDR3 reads TGTGCCAGCAGCTTGACAGGGAAGCAAGAGACCCAGTACTTC. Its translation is CASSLTGKQETQYF.

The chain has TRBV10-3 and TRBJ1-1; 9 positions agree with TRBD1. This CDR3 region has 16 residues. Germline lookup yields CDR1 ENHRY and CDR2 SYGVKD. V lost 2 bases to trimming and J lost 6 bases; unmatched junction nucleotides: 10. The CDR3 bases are TGTGCCATCAGTGAGGCTTCCGGGACAGGGAGGCCTGAAGCTTTCTTT. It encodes CAISEASGTGRPEAFF.

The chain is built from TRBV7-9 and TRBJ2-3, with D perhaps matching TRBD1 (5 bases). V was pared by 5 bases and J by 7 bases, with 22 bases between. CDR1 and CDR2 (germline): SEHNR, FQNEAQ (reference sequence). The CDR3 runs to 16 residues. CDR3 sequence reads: CASSPVGPLSSNTQYF. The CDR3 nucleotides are TGTGCCAGCAGCCCCGTGGGGCCCCTGAGTAGCAATACGCAGTATTTT.

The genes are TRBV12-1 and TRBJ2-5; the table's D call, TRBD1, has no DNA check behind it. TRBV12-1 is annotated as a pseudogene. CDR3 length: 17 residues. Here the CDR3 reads CASSPTLTGEHQETQYF. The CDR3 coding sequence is TGTGCCAGCAGCCCGACCCTGACAGGGGAGCACCAAGAGACCCAGTACTTC.

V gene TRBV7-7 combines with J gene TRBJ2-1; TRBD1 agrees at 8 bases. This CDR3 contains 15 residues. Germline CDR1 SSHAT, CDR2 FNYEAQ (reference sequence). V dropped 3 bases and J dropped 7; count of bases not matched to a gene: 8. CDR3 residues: CASSFHWTGLNEQFF. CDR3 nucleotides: TGTGCCAGCAGCTTTCATTGGACAGGGTTGAATGAGCAGTTCTTC.

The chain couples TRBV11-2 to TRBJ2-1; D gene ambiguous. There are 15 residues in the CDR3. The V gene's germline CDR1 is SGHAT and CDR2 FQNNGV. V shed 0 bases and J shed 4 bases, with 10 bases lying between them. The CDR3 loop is CASSLDVGLYNEQFF. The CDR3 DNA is TGTGCCAGCAGCTTAGATGTCGGGTTATACAATGAGCAGTTCTTC.

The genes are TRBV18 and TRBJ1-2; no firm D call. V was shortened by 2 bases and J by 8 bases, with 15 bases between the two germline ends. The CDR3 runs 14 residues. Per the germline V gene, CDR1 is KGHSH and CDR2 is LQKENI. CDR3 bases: TGTGCCAGCTCACCAATGGCAGCGCCCGGCGGCTACACCTTC. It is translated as CASSPMAAPGGYTF.

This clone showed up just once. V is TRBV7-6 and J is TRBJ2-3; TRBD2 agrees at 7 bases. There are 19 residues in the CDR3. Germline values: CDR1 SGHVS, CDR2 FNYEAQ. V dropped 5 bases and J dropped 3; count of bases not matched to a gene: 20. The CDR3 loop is CASSQNPLTSSWGTDTQYF. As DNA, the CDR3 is TGTGCCAGCAGCCAAAACCCCCTGACTAGCTCGTGGGGAACAGATACGCAGTATTTT.

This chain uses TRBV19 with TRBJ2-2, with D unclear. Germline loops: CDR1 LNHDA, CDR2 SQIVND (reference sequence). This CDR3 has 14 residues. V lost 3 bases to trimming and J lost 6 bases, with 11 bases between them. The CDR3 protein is CASSIKREAGELFF. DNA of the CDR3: TGTGCCAGTAGTATTAAGCGCGAAGCCGGGGAGCTGTTTTTT.

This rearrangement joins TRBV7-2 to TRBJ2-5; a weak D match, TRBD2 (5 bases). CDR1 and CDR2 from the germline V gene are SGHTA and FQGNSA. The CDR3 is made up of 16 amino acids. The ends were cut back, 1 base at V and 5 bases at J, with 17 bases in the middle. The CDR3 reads CASSLVPGIRDETQYF. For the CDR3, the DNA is TGTGCCAGCAGCTTAGTACCCGGGATCCGGGATGAGACCCAGTACTTC. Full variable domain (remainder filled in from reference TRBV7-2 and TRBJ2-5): GAGVSQSPSNKVTEKGKDVELRCDPISGHTALYWYRQSLGQGLEFLIYFQGNSAPDKSGLPSDRFSAERTGGSVSTLTIQRTQQEDSAVYLCASSLVPGIRDETQYFGPGTRLLVL.

CDR3 residues: CASSQQQGGRNEQFF. The CDR3 DNA reads as TGTGCCAGCAGCCAACAACAGGGGGGACGCAATGAGCAGTTCTTC. The chain recombines TRBV3-1 (or the pseudogene TRBV3-2) with TRBJ2-1; 8 nucleotides match TRBD1. From germline, CDR1 is LGHDT and CDR2 YNNKEL (reference sequence). Germline trimming cut 2 bases from V and 6 bases from J; bases unmatched to any gene: 6. The length of the CDR3 is 15 residues.

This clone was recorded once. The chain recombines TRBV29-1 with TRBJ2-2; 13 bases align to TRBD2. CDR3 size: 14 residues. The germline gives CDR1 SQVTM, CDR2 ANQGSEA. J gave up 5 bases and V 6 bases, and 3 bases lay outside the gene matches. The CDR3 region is CSVSGLAGTGELFF. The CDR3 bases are TGCAGCGTCTCGGGACTAGCGGGAACCGGGGAGCTGTTTTTT.

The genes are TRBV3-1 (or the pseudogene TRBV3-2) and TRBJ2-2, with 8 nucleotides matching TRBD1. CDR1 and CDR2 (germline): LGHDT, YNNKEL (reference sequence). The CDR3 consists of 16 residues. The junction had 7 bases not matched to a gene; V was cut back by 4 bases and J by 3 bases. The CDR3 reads CASSLRTGRHTGELFF. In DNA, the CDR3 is TGTGCCAGCAGCCTGCGGACAGGGCGGCACACCGGGGAGCTGTTTTTT.

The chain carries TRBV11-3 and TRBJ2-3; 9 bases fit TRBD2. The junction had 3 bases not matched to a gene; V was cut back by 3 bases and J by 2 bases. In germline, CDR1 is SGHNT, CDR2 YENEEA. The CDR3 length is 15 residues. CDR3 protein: CASSFRTSDTDTQYF. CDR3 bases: TGTGCCAGCAGCTTTAGGACTAGCGACACAGATACGCAGTATTTT.

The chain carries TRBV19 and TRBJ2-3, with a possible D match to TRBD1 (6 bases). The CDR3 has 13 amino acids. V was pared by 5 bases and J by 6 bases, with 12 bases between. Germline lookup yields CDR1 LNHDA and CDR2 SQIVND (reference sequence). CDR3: CASSADRRDTQYF. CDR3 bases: TGTGCCAGTAGTGCTGACAGGCGGGATACGCAGTATTTT.